This T cell receptor beta chain was captured by sequencing in a study of tumor-infiltrating lymphocytes in primary liver carcinoma. Findings and limits, study-wide: It was in tumors, not blood, that the top-250-clone fraction was significantly higher (p = 0.039).

The template, approximately 500 ng total RNA, yielded TCR beta cDNA made with a constant-region primer. Modified slightly, ARM-PCR produced TCR beta libraries over three nested multiplex PCR rounds. For 10 cycles apiece, the opening two PCR rounds ran with TRBV1-TRBV30 forward primers and a C-beta reverse primer. Each CDR3 protein is one row after TCRdb ran MiXCR on the multiplex PCR reads. The sample shows around 47,000 distinct CDR3 sequences, approximately 70% of them seen only once. Starting material for RNA and DNA co-extraction consisted of roughly 19-31 mg of unsorted bulk tissue. Chronic HBV infection affected patients, none of whom had received treatment. Points on this clonotype: Its specificity is not known. The junction shows a germline mismatch at one end, possibly a read error.

Germline CDR1 and CDR2: SGHVS and FQNEAQ. The CDR3 totals 15 residues. Material for sequencing was liver tumor tissue from sampling region 2. Subset here: tumor region T2, inferior pole. The chain has TRBV7-8 and TRBJ2-7; a weak D match, TRBD2 (5 bases). This TCR was sampled from a man aged 40-55 years with primary liver carcinoma and hepatitis B virus infection. The CDR3 region is CTSRNFGETPWKQYF. CDR3 DNA sequence: TGTACCAGCAGGAACTTCGGGGAAACCCCTTGGAAGCAGTACTTC.